What follows is one T cell receptor (beta chain) and its context. Its target is not known. The data originate from a study of cytomegalovirus exposure and HLA in healthy donors. Notes on the study in general: A later analysis showed HLA-associated TCR beta chains outstripping equally common others in clonal expansion. As was reported, the HLA-A and HLA-B alleles of most subjects were accurately predicted from TCR beta sequences. Available immune exposure information was restricted to CMV serostatus only.

The CDR3 has 15 residues. CDR1 is SGHTA and CDR2 is FQGNSA in the germline V gene. Trimming stripped 4 bases from V and 0 bases from J, with 10 bases between. 60 Vbeta and 13 Jbeta primers were used in PCR. Produced via immunoSEQ multiplex PCR; TCRdb's table is partial and in-frame only. This table has roughly 120,000 clones, approximately 15% appearing once. This sequence originates from a woman between 18 and 29 years old in good health and CMV-seronegative. The rearrangement links TRBV7-2 to TRBJ1-5, with D perhaps TRBD1 (5 bases). The sequencing input was PBMCs. As DNA, the CDR3 is TGTGCCAGCAGCTCCTGGGGCGGTAGCAATCAGCCCCAGCATTTT. Amino acids: CASSSWGGSNQPQHF.